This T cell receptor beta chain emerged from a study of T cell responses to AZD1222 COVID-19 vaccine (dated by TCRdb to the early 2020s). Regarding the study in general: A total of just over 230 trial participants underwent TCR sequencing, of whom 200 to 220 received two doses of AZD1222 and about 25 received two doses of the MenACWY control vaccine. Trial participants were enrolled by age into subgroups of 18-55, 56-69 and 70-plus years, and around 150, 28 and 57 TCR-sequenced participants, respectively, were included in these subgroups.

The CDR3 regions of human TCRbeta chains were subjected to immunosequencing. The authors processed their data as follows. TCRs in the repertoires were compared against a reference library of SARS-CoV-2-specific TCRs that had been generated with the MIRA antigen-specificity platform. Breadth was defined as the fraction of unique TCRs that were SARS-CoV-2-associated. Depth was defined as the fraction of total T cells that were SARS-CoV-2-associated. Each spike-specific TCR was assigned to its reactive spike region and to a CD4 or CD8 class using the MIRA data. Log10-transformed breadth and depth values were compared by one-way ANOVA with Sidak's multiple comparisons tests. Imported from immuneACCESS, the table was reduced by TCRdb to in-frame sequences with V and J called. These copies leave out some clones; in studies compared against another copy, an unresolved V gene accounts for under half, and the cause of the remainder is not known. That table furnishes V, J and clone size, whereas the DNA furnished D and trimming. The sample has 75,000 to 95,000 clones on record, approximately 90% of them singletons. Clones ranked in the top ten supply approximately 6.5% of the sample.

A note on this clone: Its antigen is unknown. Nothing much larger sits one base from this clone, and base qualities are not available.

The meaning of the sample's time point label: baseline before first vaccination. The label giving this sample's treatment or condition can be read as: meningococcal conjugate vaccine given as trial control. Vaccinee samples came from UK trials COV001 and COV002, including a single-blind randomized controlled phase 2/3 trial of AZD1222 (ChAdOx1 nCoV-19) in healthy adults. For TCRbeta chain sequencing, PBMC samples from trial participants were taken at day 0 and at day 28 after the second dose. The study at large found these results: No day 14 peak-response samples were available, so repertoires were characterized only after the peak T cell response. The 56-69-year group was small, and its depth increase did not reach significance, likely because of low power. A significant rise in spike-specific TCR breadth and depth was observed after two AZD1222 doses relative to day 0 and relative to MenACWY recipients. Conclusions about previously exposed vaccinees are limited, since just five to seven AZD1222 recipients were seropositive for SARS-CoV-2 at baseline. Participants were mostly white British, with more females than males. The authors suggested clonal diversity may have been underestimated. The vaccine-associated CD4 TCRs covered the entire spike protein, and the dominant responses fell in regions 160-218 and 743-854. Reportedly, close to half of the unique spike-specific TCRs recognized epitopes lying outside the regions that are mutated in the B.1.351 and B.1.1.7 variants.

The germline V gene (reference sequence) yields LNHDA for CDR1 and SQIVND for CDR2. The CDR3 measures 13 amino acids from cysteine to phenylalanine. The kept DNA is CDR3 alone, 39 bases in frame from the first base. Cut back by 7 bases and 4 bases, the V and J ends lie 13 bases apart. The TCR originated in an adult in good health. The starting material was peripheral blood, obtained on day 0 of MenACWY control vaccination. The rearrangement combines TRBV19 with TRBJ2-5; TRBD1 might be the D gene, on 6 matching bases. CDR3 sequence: CASNGGVRETQYF. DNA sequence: TGTGCCAGTAATGGGGGCGTTCGAGAGACCCAGTACTTC.